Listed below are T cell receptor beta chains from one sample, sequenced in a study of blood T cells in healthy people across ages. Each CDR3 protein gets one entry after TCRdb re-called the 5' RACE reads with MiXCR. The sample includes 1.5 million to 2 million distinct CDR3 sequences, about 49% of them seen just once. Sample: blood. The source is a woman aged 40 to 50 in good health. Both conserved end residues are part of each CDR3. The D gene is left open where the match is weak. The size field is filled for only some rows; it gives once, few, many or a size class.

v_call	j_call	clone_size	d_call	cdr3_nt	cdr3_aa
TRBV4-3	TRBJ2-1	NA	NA	TGCGCCAGCAGCCAAGCGGTCACAGGTATCCATGAGCAGTTCTTC	CASSQAVTGIHEQFF
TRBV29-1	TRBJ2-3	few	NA	TGCAGCGTTGAACTAACGACTAGGACAGGTCTATACACAGATACGCAGTATTTT	CSVELTTRTGLYTDTQYF
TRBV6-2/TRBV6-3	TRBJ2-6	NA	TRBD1	TGTGCCAGCAGTCGAGGACAGGGTTTGACTTTC	CASSRGQGLTF
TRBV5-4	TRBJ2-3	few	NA	TGTGCCAGCAGAGAGCGCGGCCCCCCAGATACGCAGTATTTT	CASRERGPPDTQYF
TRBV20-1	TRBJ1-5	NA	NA	TGCAGTGCTAGAGACCCCGTTGGGATCAATCAGCCCCAGCATTTT	CSARDPVGINQPQHF
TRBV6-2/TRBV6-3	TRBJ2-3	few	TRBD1	TGTGCCAGCAGGGGGACAGCTACAGATACGCAGTATTTT	CASRGTATDTQYF
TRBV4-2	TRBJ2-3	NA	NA	TGTGCCAGCAGCCCAAGGGAGAGTGGAGATACGCAGTATTTT	CASSPRESGDTQYF
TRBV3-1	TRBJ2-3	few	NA	TGTGCCAGCACCCTCTCCGCGGACTCCACAGATACGCAGTATTTT	CASTLSADSTDTQYF
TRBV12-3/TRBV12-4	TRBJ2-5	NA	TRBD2	TGTTCCAGCAGTTGGTCTAGCGGGTACCAAGAGACCCAGTACTTC	CSSSWSSGYQETQYF
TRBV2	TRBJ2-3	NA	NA	TGTGCCAGCAGTGGAAAAGGGGGCACAGATACGCAGTATTTT	CASSGKGGTDTQYF
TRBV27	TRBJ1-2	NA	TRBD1	TGTGCCAGCAGACGGACAGGTAGTGACTATGGCTACACCTTC	CASRRTGSDYGYTF
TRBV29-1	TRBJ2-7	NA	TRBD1	TGCAGCGCCAGGGGTCGGGACAGTCCTACCGAGCAGTACTTC	CSARGRDSPTEQYF
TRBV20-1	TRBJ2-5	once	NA	TGCAGTGCTAGATCTATTGGAGCGTCAAACCAAGAGACCCAGTACTTC	CSARSIGASNQETQYF
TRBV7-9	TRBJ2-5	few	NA	TGTGCCAGCAGGGAGGGACAGTACCAAGAGACCCAGTACTTC	CASREGQYQETQYF
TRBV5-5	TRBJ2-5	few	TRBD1	TGTGCCAGCAGCCTTATACAGGGGGCCCGGGAGACCCAGTACTTC	CASSLIQGARETQYF
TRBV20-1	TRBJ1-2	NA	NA	TGCAGTGCTTCCCGGGACCTAGCTAACTATGGCTACACCTTC	CSASRDLANYGYTF
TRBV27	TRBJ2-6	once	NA	TGTACCAGCAGTCCCCTAGGGGGATCAAACGTCCTGACTTTC	CTSSPLGGSNVLTF
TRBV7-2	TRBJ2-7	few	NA	TGTGCCAGCAGCTTAATGGCTAGCACCGAGCAGTACTTC	CASSLMASTEQYF
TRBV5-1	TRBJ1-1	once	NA	TGCGCCAGCAGACCCACTCTGACCCTTTATGAAGCTTTCTTT	CASRPTLTLYEAFF
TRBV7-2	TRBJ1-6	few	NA	TGTGCCAGCAGCTTCTCTGGACGGGGCGCCGCCTATAATTCACCCCTCCACTTT	CASSFSGRGAAYNSPLHF
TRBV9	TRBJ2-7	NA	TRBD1	TGTGCCAGCAGCGCTGACAGGGTCCCCTACGAGCAGTACTTC	CASSADRVPYEQYF
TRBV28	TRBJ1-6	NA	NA	TGTGCCAGCCTCACACGGGGCACGGGGAACAATTCACCCCTCCACTTT	CASLTRGTGNNSPLHF
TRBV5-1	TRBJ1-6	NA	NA	TGCGCCAGCAGCTTGTCGCCGTCGAGCTCCTATAATTCACCCCTCCACTTT	CASSLSPSSSYNSPLHF
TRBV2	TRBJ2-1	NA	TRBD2	TGTGCCAGCAGTTGGTTCAGCGGGGGGGCTTACAATGAGCAGTTCTTC	CASSWFSGGAYNEQFF
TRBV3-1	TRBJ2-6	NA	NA	TGCGCCAGCAGCCTAAGCCCGGCAGCCGGGGCCAACGTCCTGACTTTC	CASSLSPAAGANVLTF
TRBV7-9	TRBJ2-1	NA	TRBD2	TGTGCCAGCCAAGGGACTAGCGGGGGCAATGAGCAGTTCTTC	CASQGTSGGNEQFF
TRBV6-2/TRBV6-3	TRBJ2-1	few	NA	TGTGCCAGCAGTTACTCTAGCCAGGGCAATGAGCAGTTCTTC	CASSYSSQGNEQFF
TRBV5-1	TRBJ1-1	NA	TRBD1	TGCGCCAGCAGGCTAGGGTCAGGGGGCGCGTACACTGAAGCTTTCTTT	CASRLGSGGAYTEAFF
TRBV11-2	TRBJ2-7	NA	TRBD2	TGTGCCAGCAGCCCCCGAGGAGCGGGGGCCTACTACGAGCAGTATTTC	CASSPRGAGAYYEQYF
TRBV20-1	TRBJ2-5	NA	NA	TGCAGTGCTAGAGGAGATTCGGGGGCGTGGGAGCAGTACTTC	CSARGDSGAWEQYF
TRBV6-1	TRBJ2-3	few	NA	TGTGCCAGCAGTCGGTCCCTGCACGGCGGCACAGATACGCAGTATTTT	CASSRSLHGGTDTQYF
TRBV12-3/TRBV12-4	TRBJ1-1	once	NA	TGTGCCAGCACCACAGGGTTCCTGAACACTGAAGCTTTCTTT	CASTTGFLNTEAFF
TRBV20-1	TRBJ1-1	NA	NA	TGCAGTGCTAGCTCAACATTTCGTTCGGGATCAAAGAACACTGAAGCTTTCTTT	CSASSTFRSGSKNTEAFF
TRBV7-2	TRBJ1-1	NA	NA	TGTGCCAGCAGCTTAGTCCCCGCCGGCGGGGTCGGCACTGAAGCTTTCTTT	CASSLVPAGGVGTEAFF
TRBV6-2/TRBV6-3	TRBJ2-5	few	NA	TGTGCCAGCAGTTACCCATTCGGGGACCAGTACTTC	CASSYPFGDQYF
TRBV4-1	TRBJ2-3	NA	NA	TGCGCCAGCAGCCACGCCCGGACTACAGGTACGCAGTATTTT	CASSHARTTGTQYF
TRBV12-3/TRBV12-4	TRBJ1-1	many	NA	TGTGCCAGCAGCCTACAGGGGAACACTGAAGCTTTCTTT	CASSLQGNTEAFF
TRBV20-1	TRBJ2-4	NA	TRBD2	TGCAGTGCTAGTAAAGGCGGGGGAGGCATTCAGTACTTC	CSASKGGGGIQYF
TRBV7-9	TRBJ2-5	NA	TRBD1	TGTGCCAGCAGCCACCGGGACAGGGGGTACAAGCAGTACTTC	CASSHRDRGYKQYF
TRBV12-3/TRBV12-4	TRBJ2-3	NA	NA	TGTGCCAGCACCTACGGAGCCAGAGTGGCAGATACGCAGTATTTT	CASTYGARVADTQYF
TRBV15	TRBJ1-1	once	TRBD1	TGTGCCACCAGCAGAACAGGGGTGAACACTGAAGCTTTCTTT	CATSRTGVNTEAFF
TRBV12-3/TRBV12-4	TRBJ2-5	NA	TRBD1	TGTGCCAGCAGTTCTTGGGACCCAGGGGGAGAGACCCAGTACTTC	CASSSWDPGGETQYF
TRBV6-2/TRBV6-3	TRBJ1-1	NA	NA	TGTGCCAGCAGAGACAGGCAATCATTGAACACTGAAGCTTTCTTT	CASRDRQSLNTEAFF
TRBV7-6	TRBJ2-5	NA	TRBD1	TGTGCCAGCAGCTTCCGGACAGGGCAGACCCAGTACTTC	CASSFRTGQTQYF